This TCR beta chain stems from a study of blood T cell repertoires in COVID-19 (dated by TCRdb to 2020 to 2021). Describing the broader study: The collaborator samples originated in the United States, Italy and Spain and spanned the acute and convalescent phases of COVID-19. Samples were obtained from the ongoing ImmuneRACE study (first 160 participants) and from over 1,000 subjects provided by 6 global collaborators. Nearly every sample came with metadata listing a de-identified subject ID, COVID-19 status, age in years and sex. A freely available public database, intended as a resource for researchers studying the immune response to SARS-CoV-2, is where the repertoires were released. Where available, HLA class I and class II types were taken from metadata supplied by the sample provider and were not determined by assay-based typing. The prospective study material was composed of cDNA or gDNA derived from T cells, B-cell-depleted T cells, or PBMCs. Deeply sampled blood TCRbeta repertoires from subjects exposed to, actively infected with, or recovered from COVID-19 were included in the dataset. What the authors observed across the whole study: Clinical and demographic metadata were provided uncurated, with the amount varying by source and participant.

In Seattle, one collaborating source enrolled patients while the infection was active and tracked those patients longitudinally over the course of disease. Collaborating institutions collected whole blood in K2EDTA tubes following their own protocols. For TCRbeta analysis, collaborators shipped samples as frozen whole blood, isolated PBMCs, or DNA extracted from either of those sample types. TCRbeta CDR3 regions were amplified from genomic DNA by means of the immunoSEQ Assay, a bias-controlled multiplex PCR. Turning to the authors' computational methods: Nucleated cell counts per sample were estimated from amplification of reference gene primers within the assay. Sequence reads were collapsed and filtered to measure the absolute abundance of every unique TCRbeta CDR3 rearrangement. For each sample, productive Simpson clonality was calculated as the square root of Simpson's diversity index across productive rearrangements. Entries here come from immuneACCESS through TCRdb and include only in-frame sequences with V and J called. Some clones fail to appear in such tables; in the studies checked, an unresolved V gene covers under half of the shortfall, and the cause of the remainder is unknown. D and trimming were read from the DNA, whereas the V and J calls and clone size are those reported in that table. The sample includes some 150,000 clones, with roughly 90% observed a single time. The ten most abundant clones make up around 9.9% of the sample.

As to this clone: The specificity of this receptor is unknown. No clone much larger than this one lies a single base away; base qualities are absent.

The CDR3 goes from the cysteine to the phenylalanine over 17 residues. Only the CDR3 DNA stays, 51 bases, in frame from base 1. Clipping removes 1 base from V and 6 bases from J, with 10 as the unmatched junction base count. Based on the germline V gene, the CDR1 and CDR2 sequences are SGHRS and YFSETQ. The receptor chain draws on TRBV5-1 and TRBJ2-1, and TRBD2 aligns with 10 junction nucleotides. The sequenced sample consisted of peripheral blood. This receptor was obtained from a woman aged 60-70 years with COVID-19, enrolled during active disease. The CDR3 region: CASSLPRSGRAPNEQFF. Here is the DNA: TGCGCCAGCAGCTTGCCCCGCAGCGGGAGGGCCCCCAATGAGCAGTTCTTC.